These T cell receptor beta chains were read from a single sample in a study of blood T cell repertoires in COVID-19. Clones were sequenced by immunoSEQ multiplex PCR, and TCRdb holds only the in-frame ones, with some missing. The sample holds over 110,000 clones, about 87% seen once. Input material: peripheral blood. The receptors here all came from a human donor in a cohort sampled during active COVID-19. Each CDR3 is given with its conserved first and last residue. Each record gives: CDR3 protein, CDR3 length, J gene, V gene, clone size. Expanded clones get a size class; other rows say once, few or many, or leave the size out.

cdr3_aa: CASSYTPGHLTDTQYF
cdr3_length: 16
j_call: TRBJ2-3
v_call: TRBV7-2
clone_size: NA

cdr3_aa: CASSYVRTGGGYGYTF
cdr3_length: 16
j_call: TRBJ1-2
v_call: TRBV6-5
clone_size: few

cdr3_aa: CASSPLAPYNEQFF
cdr3_length: 14
j_call: TRBJ2-1
v_call: TRBV11-2
clone_size: NA

cdr3_aa: CSAKGGTPQYF
cdr3_length: 11
j_call: TRBJ2-3
v_call: TRBV20-1
clone_size: NA

cdr3_aa: CASSSGGVRSAYNEQFF
cdr3_length: 17
j_call: TRBJ2-1
v_call: TRBV11-3
clone_size: once

cdr3_aa: CAISISGGADTQYF
cdr3_length: 14
j_call: TRBJ2-3
v_call: TRBV10-3
clone_size: NA

cdr3_aa: CASSQRAQGNEKLFF
cdr3_length: 15
j_call: TRBJ1-4
v_call: TRBV4-1
clone_size: NA

cdr3_aa: CASRGTVPREQYF
cdr3_length: 13
j_call: TRBJ2-7
v_call: TRBV27
clone_size: NA

cdr3_aa: CASSSPGSSGGTDTQYF
cdr3_length: 17
j_call: TRBJ2-3
v_call: TRBV7-2
clone_size: NA

cdr3_aa: CASSDLIGTGGYEQYF
cdr3_length: 16
j_call: TRBJ2-7
v_call: TRBV10-2
clone_size: NA

cdr3_aa: CASSLEDRDYEQYF
cdr3_length: 14
j_call: TRBJ2-7
v_call: TRBV7-8
clone_size: NA

cdr3_aa: CASSFLQGAQPQHF
cdr3_length: 14
j_call: TRBJ1-5
v_call: TRBV7-2
clone_size: NA

cdr3_aa: CASSSQGTGTPLHF
cdr3_length: 14
j_call: TRBJ1-6
v_call: TRBV9
clone_size: NA

cdr3_aa: CASSFDRGLKTEAFF
cdr3_length: 15
j_call: TRBJ1-1
v_call: TRBV7-8
clone_size: NA

cdr3_aa: CASSWAGVGNTIYF
cdr3_length: 14
j_call: TRBJ1-3
v_call: TRBV6-5
clone_size: NA

cdr3_aa: CASSTSETQYF
cdr3_length: 11
j_call: TRBJ2-5
v_call: TRBV19
clone_size: NA

cdr3_aa: CASSEARWGSDYGYTF
cdr3_length: 16
j_call: TRBJ1-2
v_call: TRBV2
clone_size: NA